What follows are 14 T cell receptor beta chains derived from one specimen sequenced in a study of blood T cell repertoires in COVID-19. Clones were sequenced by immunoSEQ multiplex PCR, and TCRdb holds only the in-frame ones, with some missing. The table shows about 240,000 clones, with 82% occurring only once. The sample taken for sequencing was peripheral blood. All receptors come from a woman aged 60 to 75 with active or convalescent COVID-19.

Written as DNA, the CDR3 is TGTGCCAGCAGTAGCGGGGTTGATGGCTACACCTTC. This translates into CASSSGVDGYTF. This sequence joins TRBV6-5 and TRBJ1-2; D is unresolved. Per the germline V gene, CDR1 is MNHEY and CDR2 is SVGAGI. The CDR3 is 12 residues long. The V and J ends lost 5 bases and 6 bases respectively, with 10 bases between them.

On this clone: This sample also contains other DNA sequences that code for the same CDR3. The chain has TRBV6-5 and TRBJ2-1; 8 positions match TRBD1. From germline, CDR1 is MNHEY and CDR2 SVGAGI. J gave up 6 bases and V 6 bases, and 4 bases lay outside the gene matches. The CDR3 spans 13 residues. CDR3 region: CASRQGDSNEQFF. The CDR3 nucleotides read TGTGCCAGCAGACAGGGGGATAGCAATGAGCAGTTCTTC.

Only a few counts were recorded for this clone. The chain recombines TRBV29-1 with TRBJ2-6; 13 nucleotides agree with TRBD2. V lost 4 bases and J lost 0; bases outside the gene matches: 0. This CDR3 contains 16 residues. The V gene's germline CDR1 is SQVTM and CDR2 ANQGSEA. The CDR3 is CSVGLAGGSGANVLTF. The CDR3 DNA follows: TGCAGCGTTGGACTAGCGGGGGGCTCTGGGGCCAACGTCCTGACTTTC.

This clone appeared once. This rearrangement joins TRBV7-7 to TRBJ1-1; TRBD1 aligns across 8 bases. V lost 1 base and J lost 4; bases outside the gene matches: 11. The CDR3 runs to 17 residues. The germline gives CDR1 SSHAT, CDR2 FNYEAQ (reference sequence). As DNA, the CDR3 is TGTGCCAGCAGCTTAGAATGGGCAGGGGGCGCTGGCACTGAAGCTTTCTTT. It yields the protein CASSLEWAGGAGTEAFF.

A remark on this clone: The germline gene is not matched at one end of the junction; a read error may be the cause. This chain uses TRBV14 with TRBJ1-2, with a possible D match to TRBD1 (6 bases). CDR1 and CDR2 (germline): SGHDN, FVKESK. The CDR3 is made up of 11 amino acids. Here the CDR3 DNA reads TGTGCCAGCAGCCAAGGGGGGACATCCATTTTC. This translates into CASSQGGTSIF.

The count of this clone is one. This CDR3 reads CASSPRRAGGLYNEQFF. The CDR3 bases are TGTGCCAGCAGCCCGAGGCGAGCGGGGGGCCTCTACAATGAGCAGTTCTTC. The chain uses TRBV7-8 and TRBJ2-1; 9 nucleotides align to TRBD2. V lost 5 bases and J lost 3; bases outside the gene matches: 11. The CDR3 has 17 residues. Per the germline V gene, CDR1 is SGHVS and CDR2 is FQNEAQ.

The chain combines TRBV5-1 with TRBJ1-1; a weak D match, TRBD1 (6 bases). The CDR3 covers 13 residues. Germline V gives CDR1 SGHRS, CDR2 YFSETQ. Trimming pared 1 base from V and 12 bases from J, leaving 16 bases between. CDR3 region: CASSLRWGGRSFF. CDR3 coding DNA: TGCGCCAGCAGCTTGAGGTGGGGGGGCAGGTCTTTCTTT.

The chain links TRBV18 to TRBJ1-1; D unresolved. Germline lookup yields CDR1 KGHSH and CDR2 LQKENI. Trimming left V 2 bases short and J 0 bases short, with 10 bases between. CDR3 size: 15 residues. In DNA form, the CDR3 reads TGTGCCAGCTCACCAGGGAGGCTCATGAACACTGAAGCTTTCTTT. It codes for CASSPGRLMNTEAFF.

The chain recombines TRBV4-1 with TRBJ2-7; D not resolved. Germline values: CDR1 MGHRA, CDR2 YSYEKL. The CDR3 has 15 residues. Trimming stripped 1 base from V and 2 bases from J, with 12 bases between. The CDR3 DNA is TGCGCCAGCAGCCAAGGGCGAGGCCCTACCTACGAGCAGTACTTC. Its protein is CASSQGRGPTYEQYF.

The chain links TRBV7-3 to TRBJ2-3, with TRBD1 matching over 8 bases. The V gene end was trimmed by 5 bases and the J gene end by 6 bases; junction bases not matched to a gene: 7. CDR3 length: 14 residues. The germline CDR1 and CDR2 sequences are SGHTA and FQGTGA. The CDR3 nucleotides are TGTGCCAGCAGCGCAGGGGGCGGGTGGGATACGCAGTATTTT. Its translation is CASSAGGGWDTQYF.

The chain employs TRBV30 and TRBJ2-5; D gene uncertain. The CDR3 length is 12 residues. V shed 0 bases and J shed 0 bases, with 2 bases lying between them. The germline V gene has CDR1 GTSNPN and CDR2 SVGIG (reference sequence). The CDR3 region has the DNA TGTGCCTGGAGTGTTAACCAAGAGACCCAGTACTTC. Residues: CAWSVNQETQYF.

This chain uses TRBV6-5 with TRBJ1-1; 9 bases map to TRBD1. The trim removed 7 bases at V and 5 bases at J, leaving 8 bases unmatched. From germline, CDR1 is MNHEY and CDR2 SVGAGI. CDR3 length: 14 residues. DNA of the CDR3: TGTGCCAGCACCCGACAGGGGGGTGGGACTGAAGCTTTCTTT. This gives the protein CASTRQGGGTEAFF.

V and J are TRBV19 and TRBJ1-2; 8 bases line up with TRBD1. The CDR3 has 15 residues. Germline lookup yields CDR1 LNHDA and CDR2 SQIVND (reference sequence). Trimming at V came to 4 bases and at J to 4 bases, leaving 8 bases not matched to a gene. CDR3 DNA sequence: TGTGCCAGTAGTAATGGCAGGGGGCGAGTCTATGGCTACACCTTC. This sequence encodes CASSNGRGRVYGYTF. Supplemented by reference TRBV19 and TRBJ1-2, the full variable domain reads DGGITQSPKYLFRKEGQNVTLSCEQNLNHDAMYWYRQDPGQGLRLIYYSQIVNDFQKGDIAEGYSVSREKKESFPLTVTSAQKNPTAFYLCASSNGRGRVYGYTFGSGTRLTVV.

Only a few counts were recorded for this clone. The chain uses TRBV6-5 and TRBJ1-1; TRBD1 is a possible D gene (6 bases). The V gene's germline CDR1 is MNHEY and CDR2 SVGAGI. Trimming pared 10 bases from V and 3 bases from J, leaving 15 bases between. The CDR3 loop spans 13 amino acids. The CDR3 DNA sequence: TGTGCCACATTATCGGACAGCCACACTGAAGCTTTCTTT. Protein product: CATLSDSHTEAFF.